The rows below give T cell receptor beta chains drawn from one sample of a study of control samples from healthy donors and cancer patients. Assay used: immunoSEQ multiplex PCR; TCRdb lists only in-frame clones, some missing. The sample contains about 10,000 clones, approximately 91% of which appear only once. Sequences were obtained from PBMCs. These receptors were obtained from a man aged 60-69 years with colorectal cancer. The CDR3 runs from the conserved cysteine through the conserved F or W. A D gene is named only where the DNA matches it firmly. Rows give clone size only sometimes, using once, few, many, or a class for an expanded clone.

V: TRBV6-5; D: TRBD1; size: .; J: TRBJ2-3; CDR3: CASRYRGSTDTQYF; DNA: TGTGCCAGCAGGTACAGGGGTAGCACAGATACGCAGTATTTT
V: TRBV11-3; D: TRBD2; size: .; J: TRBJ2-5; CDR3: CASSPGLAGRQETQYF; DNA: TGTGCCAGCAGCCCAGGACTAGCGGGACGCCAAGAGACCCAGTACTTC
V: TRBV27; D: .; size: .; J: TRBJ2-7; CDR3: CASSYRQNTYEQYF; DNA: TGTGCCAGCAGCTACCGACAGAATACCTACGAGCAGTACTTC
V: TRBV11-3; D: .; size: .; J: TRBJ1-5; CDR3: CASSFWRRGGNQPQHF; DNA: TGTGCCAGCAGCTTTTGGAGGCGGGGAGGAAATCAGCCCCAGCATTTT
V: TRBV5-4; D: TRBD2; size: .; J: TRBJ2-7; CDR3: CASSPTLGTSVASYEQYF; DNA: TGTGCCAGCAGCCCTACCCTCGGGACTAGCGTCGCATCCTACGAGCAGTACTTC
V: TRBV4-1; D: .; size: few; J: TRBJ1-6; CDR3: CASSPGPPRRRNSPLHF; DNA: TGCGCCAGCAGCCCAGGACCCCCGCGTAGGAGGAATTCACCCCTCCACTTT
V: TRBV6-1; D: TRBD2; size: .; J: TRBJ2-7; CDR3: CASSELGSGGSYEQYF; DNA: TGTGCCAGCAGTGAACTAGGTAGCGGGGGCTCCTACGAGCAGTACTTC
V: TRBV5-4; D: .; size: .; J: TRBJ2-3; CDR3: CASLTRGYSTDTQYF; DNA: TGTGCCAGCCTTACTCGGGGGTACAGCACAGATACGCAGTATTTT
V: TRBV6-5; D: .; size: .; J: TRBJ1-4; CDR3: CASSTLVDEKLFF; DNA: TGTGCCAGCAGCACACTCGTTGATGAAAAACTGTTTTTT
V: TRBV19; D: .; size: .; J: TRBJ1-1; CDR3: CASSIGANTEAFF; DNA: TGTGCCAGTAGTATTGGGGCGAACACTGAAGCTTTCTTT
V: TRBV10-3; D: .; size: .; J: TRBJ1-1; CDR3: CAISVREAAEAFF; DNA: TGTGCCATCAGTGTCCGCGAAGCCGCTGAAGCTTTCTTT
V: TRBV19; D: TRBD1; size: .; J: TRBJ2-5; CDR3: CASSIRRDRGRERAQETQYF; DNA: TGTGCCAGTAGTATCCGCCGGGACAGGGGGCGAGAGAGGGCCCAAGAGACCCAGTACTTC
V: TRBV6-5; D: .; size: .; J: TRBJ2-7; CDR3: CASGKHYEQYF; DNA: TGTGCCAGCGGAAAACACTACGAGCAGTACTTC
V: TRBV5-1; D: .; size: .; J: TRBJ1-1; CDR3: CASSFAQMNTEAFF; DNA: TGCGCCAGCAGCTTTGCGCAGATGAACACTGAAGCTTTCTTT
V: TRBV18; D: .; size: .; J: TRBJ1-1; CDR3: CASSISKTNTEAFF; DNA: TGTGCCAGCTCGATATCAAAAACGAACACTGAAGCTTTCTTT
V: TRBV7-9; D: .; size: .; J: TRBJ2-3; CDR3: CASSPSGPWGRLGTDTQYF; DNA: TGTGCCAGCAGCCCCAGCGGCCCCTGGGGGCGCTTAGGCACAGATACGCAGTATTTT
V: TRBV29-1; D: TRBD1; size: .; J: TRBJ1-1; CDR3: CSYWTGSNTEAFF; DNA: TGCAGCTATTGGACAGGGTCCAACACTGAAGCTTTCTTT
V: TRBV3-1/TRBV3-2; D: TRBD2; size: .; J: TRBJ2-1; CDR3: CASSQPGLENNEQFF; DNA: TGTGCCAGCAGCCAACCGGGACTAGAAAACAATGAGCAGTTCTTC
V: TRBV6-5; D: TRBD1; size: .; J: TRBJ1-1; CDR3: CASSSGGGNTEAFF; DNA: TGTGCCAGCAGTTCAGGGGGCGGCAACACTGAAGCTTTCTTT
V: TRBV3-1/TRBV3-2; D: .; size: .; J: TRBJ1-1; CDR3: CASSQGAGATEAFF; DNA: TGTGCCAGCAGCCAAGGGGCAGGGGCCACTGAAGCTTTCTTT
V: TRBV6-5; D: .; size: .; J: TRBJ2-3; CDR3: CASRVQGSTDTQYF; DNA: TGTGCCAGCAGGGTACAGGGTAGCACAGATACGCAGTATTTT
V: TRBV19; D: .; size: .; J: TRBJ2-5; CDR3: CASSVDSLGEETQYF; DNA: TGTGCCAGTAGTGTCGACAGCTTGGGTGAAGAGACCCAGTACTTC
V: TRBV7-8; D: .; size: .; J: TRBJ1-1; CDR3: CASSFQTPGSNTEAFF; DNA: TGTGCCAGCAGCTTCCAAACGCCGGGTTCGAACACTGAAGCTTTCTTT
V: TRBV19; D: .; size: .; J: TRBJ2-5; CDR3: CASSIRGGQETQYF; DNA: TGTGCCAGTAGTATACGAGGGGGCCAAGAGACCCAGTACTTC
V: TRBV7-2; D: .; size: few; J: TRBJ1-2; CDR3: CASSPGDNDGYTF; DNA: TGTGCCAGCAGCCCGGGGGACAACGATGGCTACACCTTC
V: TRBV9; D: .; size: .; J: TRBJ2-3; CDR3: CASSEGYTQYF; DNA: TGTGCCAGCAGCGAGGGTTATACGCAGTATTTT
V: TRBV4-1; D: .; size: .; J: TRBJ1-3; CDR3: CASSQGLPGGGNTIYF; DNA: TGCGCCAGCAGCCAAGGGCTTCCTGGGGGTGGAAACACCATATATTTT
V: TRBV7-2; D: TRBD1; size: .; J: TRBJ1-1; CDR3: CASSKRTGGFTEAFF; DNA: TGTGCCAGCAGTAAACGGACAGGGGGCTTCACTGAAGCTTTCTTT
V: TRBV6-2/TRBV6-3; D: .; size: .; J: TRBJ2-3; CDR3: CASSHGGATTDTQYF; DNA: TGTGCCAGCAGCCACGGCGGGGCAACCACAGATACGCAGTATTTT
V: TRBV5-1; D: TRBD2; size: .; J: TRBJ2-1; CDR3: CASSLNSGGYNEQFF; DNA: TGCGCCAGCAGCTTGAATAGCGGGGGGTACAATGAGCAGTTCTTC
V: TRBV10-1; D: .; size: .; J: TRBJ1-4; CDR3: CASRVTGLNEKLFF; DNA: TGCGCCAGCAGAGTAACAGGGCTAAATGAAAAACTGTTTTTT
V: TRBV5-4; D: .; size: .; J: TRBJ1-5; CDR3: CASSLGGSNQPQHF; DNA: TGTGCCAGCAGCTTGGGAGGGAGCAATCAGCCCCAGCATTTT
V: TRBV30; D: .; size: .; J: TRBJ1-2; CDR3: CAWRGLDSNYGYTF; DNA: TGTGCCTGGAGAGGGCTCGACAGTAACTATGGCTACACCTTC
V: TRBV4-3; D: TRBD2; size: .; J: TRBJ2-1; CDR3: CASSHLYLSGDYNEQFF; DNA: TGCGCCAGCAGCCACCTCTACCTTAGCGGGGACTACAATGAGCAGTTCTTC
V: TRBV15; D: .; size: .; J: TRBJ1-2; CDR3: CATSREGGSLVGYTF; DNA: TGTGCCACCAGCAGAGAGGGCGGATCCCTGGTTGGCTACACCTTC
V: TRBV3-1/TRBV3-2; D: .; size: .; J: TRBJ1-5; CDR3: CASSQSLGQPQHF; DNA: TGTGCCAGCAGCCAGAGCCTGGGTCAGCCCCAGCATTTT
V: TRBV20-1; D: TRBD2; size: once; J: TRBJ2-7; CDR3: CSASRAGGLYEQYF; DNA: TGCAGTGCTAGTAGGGCGGGGGGCCTCTACGAGCAGTACTTC
V: TRBV3-1/TRBV3-2; D: TRBD1; size: .; J: TRBJ2-5; CDR3: CASSHRQGHQETQYF; DNA: TGTGCCAGCAGCCACCGACAGGGCCACCAAGAGACCCAGTACTTC
V: TRBV28; D: TRBD2; size: .; J: TRBJ2-3; CDR3: CASRRPYAGELLAGTTDTQYF; DNA: TGTGCCAGCAGGCGACCTTATGCAGGAGAGTTGCTAGCGGGGACCACAGATACGCAGTATTTT
V: TRBV28; D: TRBD1; size: once; J: TRBJ2-5; CDR3: CASSEGQEETQYF; DNA: TGTGCCAGCAGTGAGGGACAGGAGGAGACCCAGTACTTC
V: TRBV2; D: .; size: .; J: TRBJ1-6; CDR3: CASMGALGSPLHF; DNA: TGTGCCAGCATGGGGGCACTTGGTTCACCCCTCCACTTT
V: TRBV24-1; D: .; size: .; J: TRBJ2-4; CDR3: CATSDPSYENIQYF; DNA: TGTGCCACCAGTGATCCCTCCTACGAAAACATTCAGTACTTC
V: TRBV19; D: TRBD2; size: .; J: TRBJ2-3; CDR3: CASSIGGDTDTQYF; DNA: TGTGCCAGTAGTATCGGGGGGGACACAGATACGCAGTATTTT
V: TRBV23-1; D: TRBD1; size: .; J: TRBJ1-5; CDR3: CASSGQGPGRDQPQHF; DNA: TGCGCCAGCAGCGGACAGGGGCCCGGGAGGGATCAGCCCCAGCATTTT
V: TRBV2; D: .; size: .; J: TRBJ2-3; CDR3: CATFGVGTDTQYF; DNA: TGTGCCACGTTCGGGGTGGGCACAGATACGCAGTATTTT
V: TRBV7-3; D: .; size: .; J: TRBJ2-5; CDR3: CASSFGPQETQYF; DNA: TGTGCCAGCAGCTTCGGACCGCAAGAGACCCAGTACTTC
V: TRBV5-4; D: .; size: .; J: TRBJ2-2; CDR3: CASSLGTSTGELFF; DNA: TGTGCCAGCAGCTTGGGGACATCGACCGGGGAGCTGTTTTTT
V: TRBV19; D: .; size: .; J: TRBJ1-1; CDR3: CASSILQGLGTEAFF; DNA: TGTGCCAGTAGTATCCTACAGGGTCTTGGCACTGAAGCTTTCTTT
V: TRBV7-9; D: .; size: .; J: TRBJ1-1; CDR3: CASSPPGPLNTEAFF; DNA: TGTGCCAGCAGCCCCCCGGGACCTTTGAACACTGAAGCTTTCTTT
V: TRBV7-8; D: .; size: .; J: TRBJ2-3; CDR3: CASNRIGGTDTQYF; DNA: TGTGCCAGCAACCGTATAGGGGGCACAGATACGCAGTATTTT